This T cell receptor beta chain was recorded in a study of T cell responses to AZD1222 COVID-19 vaccine. This table comes from immunoSEQ multiplex PCR, and its TCRdb copy is limited to in-frame clones, with some not included. The sample lists tens of thousands of clones; about nine tenths were seen once. The source material was peripheral blood, sampled 28 days after the second dose of the MenACWY control vaccine. The sequence derives from an adult who received the MenACWY meningococcal vaccine as a control.

The CDR3 nucleotides read TGTGCCAGCTCACCACTAAGGACTAGCGAACAAGAGACCCAGTACTTC. Translating it yields CASSPLRTSEQETQYF. The rearrangement uses TRBV18 and TRBJ2-5, with 9 bases lining up with TRBD2. V was clipped by 1 base and J by 2 bases; unmatched bases: 5. There are 16 residues in the CDR3. Looked up from germline, CDR1 is KGHSH and CDR2 is LQKENI.